These T cell receptor beta chains were read from a single sample in a study of blood T cells in healthy people across ages. MiXCR was run by TCRdb on the 5' RACE reads, yielding one entry per CDR3 protein. The sample lists approximately 770,000 distinct CDR3 sequences; roughly 60% were seen once. Sequencing was performed on blood. The receptors stem from a man aged 25 to 45 in good health. Each CDR3 is given with its conserved first and last residue. Fields, in order: J gene, V gene, D gene, CDR3 protein. D genes are given only for firm matches.

j_call: TRBJ1-1; v_call: TRBV7-2; d_call: .; cdr3_aa: CASIRGGTTEAFF
j_call: TRBJ1-4; v_call: TRBV7-2; d_call: TRBD1; cdr3_aa: CASSLSGTGGEEKLFF
j_call: TRBJ2-1; v_call: TRBV28; d_call: TRBD2; cdr3_aa: CASRGGLAGENEQFF
j_call: TRBJ2-4; v_call: TRBV7-2; d_call: .; cdr3_aa: CASSLAPPFLRSIQYF
j_call: TRBJ2-1; v_call: TRBV27; d_call: TRBD2; cdr3_aa: CASSSVTGGEQFF
j_call: TRBJ2-6; v_call: TRBV27; d_call: TRBD1; cdr3_aa: CASRHLSLGQGSGANVLTF
j_call: TRBJ1-1; v_call: TRBV6-1; d_call: .; cdr3_aa: CASTTGGVGTEAFF
j_call: TRBJ2-7; v_call: TRBV4-1; d_call: TRBD1; cdr3_aa: CASSRRLVPGQETYEQYF
j_call: TRBJ2-3; v_call: TRBV7-2; d_call: TRBD2; cdr3_aa: CAGSPGLAGEGTQYF
j_call: TRBJ1-2; v_call: TRBV4-3; d_call: TRBD1; cdr3_aa: CASSHPGQGNYGYTF
j_call: TRBJ2-1; v_call: TRBV5-1; d_call: TRBD2; cdr3_aa: CASSVSGAQYEQFF
j_call: .; v_call: TRBV27; d_call: .; cdr3_aa: CASATRGSLDEQYF
j_call: TRBJ1-2; v_call: TRBV12-3/TRBV12-4; d_call: .; cdr3_aa: CASSLSSSGGGYTF
j_call: TRBJ1-2; v_call: TRBV15; d_call: .; cdr3_aa: CATSRDSPGGNYGYTF
j_call: TRBJ2-5; v_call: TRBV7-9; d_call: TRBD1; cdr3_aa: CASSYLTGGGETQYF
j_call: TRBJ2-5; v_call: TRBV11-2; d_call: .; cdr3_aa: CASTDDGGTQYF
j_call: TRBJ2-1; v_call: TRBV7-7; d_call: .; cdr3_aa: CASSSSRGRVNYNEQFF
j_call: TRBJ2-1; v_call: TRBV7-2; d_call: .; cdr3_aa: CASSLLGPNNEQFF
j_call: TRBJ1-5; v_call: TRBV6-1; d_call: .; cdr3_aa: CASGINSNQPQHF
j_call: TRBJ2-3; v_call: TRBV15; d_call: TRBD2; cdr3_aa: CATSRDTFAGVVTDTQYF
j_call: TRBJ2-1; v_call: TRBV27; d_call: .; cdr3_aa: CASSSPEKAAYNEQFF
j_call: TRBJ1-2; v_call: TRBV15; d_call: .; cdr3_aa: CATSRGIGPRSGYTF
j_call: TRBJ2-1; v_call: TRBV3-1; d_call: TRBD2; cdr3_aa: CASSPGLVRSYNEQFF
j_call: TRBJ1-2; v_call: TRBV20-1; d_call: .; cdr3_aa: CSARDPGGEGYTF
j_call: TRBJ2-7; v_call: TRBV5-1; d_call: .; cdr3_aa: CASSLQGPEQYF
j_call: TRBJ1-2; v_call: TRBV3-1; d_call: .; cdr3_aa: CATLGDGVPYGYTF
j_call: TRBJ1-1; v_call: TRBV7-2; d_call: TRBD1; cdr3_aa: CASSFTGVGNTEAFF
j_call: TRBJ1-2; v_call: TRBV3-1; d_call: TRBD1; cdr3_aa: CASSQGAGGLSTF
j_call: TRBJ2-7; v_call: TRBV20-1; d_call: TRBD1; cdr3_aa: CSAISGGRLSYEQYF
j_call: TRBJ1-2; v_call: TRBV7-2; d_call: .; cdr3_aa: CASTLRGGDYDGYTF
j_call: TRBJ2-7; v_call: TRBV30; d_call: .; cdr3_aa: CAWSSGFGYEQYF
j_call: TRBJ2-7; v_call: TRBV29-1; d_call: .; cdr3_aa: CSVRVGHNTYEQYF
j_call: TRBJ1-5; v_call: TRBV7-3; d_call: .; cdr3_aa: CASSAPSEVALAQHF
j_call: TRBJ2-3; v_call: TRBV6-2/TRBV6-3; d_call: .; cdr3_aa: CASSYRAGDTQYF
j_call: TRBJ2-7; v_call: TRBV5-1; d_call: .; cdr3_aa: CASSWDKTYEQYF
j_call: TRBJ2-5; v_call: TRBV4-2; d_call: TRBD2; cdr3_aa: CASSPRTSPSKETQYF
j_call: .; v_call: TRBV30; d_call: TRBD2; cdr3_aa: CACAGRVGLASYEQYF
j_call: TRBJ1-1; v_call: TRBV6-2/TRBV6-3; d_call: .; cdr3_aa: CASSDSTGAKAFF
j_call: .; v_call: TRBV12-3/TRBV12-4; d_call: .; cdr3_aa: CASSLWLVGEQYF
j_call: TRBJ2-6; v_call: TRBV4-1; d_call: .; cdr3_aa: CASSQDGLPSSGANVLTF
j_call: TRBJ2-7; v_call: TRBV7-6; d_call: TRBD1; cdr3_aa: CASSLQTLGQASSYEQYF
j_call: TRBJ2-5; v_call: TRBV4-2; d_call: .; cdr3_aa: CASSRIPTRAGETQYF
j_call: TRBJ2-1; v_call: TRBV28; d_call: .; cdr3_aa: CASSCVRAGHYEQFF
j_call: TRBJ1-4; v_call: TRBV15; d_call: .; cdr3_aa: CATSRPEGGSRSYEKLFF
j_call: TRBJ2-3; v_call: TRBV2; d_call: .; cdr3_aa: CASSEARTQYF
j_call: TRBJ2-7; v_call: TRBV18; d_call: TRBD1; cdr3_aa: CASSGTDRAYEQYF
j_call: TRBJ2-7; v_call: TRBV20-1; d_call: TRBD2; cdr3_aa: CSARPSGGGFGEQYF
j_call: TRBJ2-1; v_call: TRBV7-9; d_call: TRBD1; cdr3_aa: CASSPPWTGPRWYNEQFF
j_call: TRBJ2-2; v_call: TRBV29-1; d_call: .; cdr3_aa: CSVKRAGTGELFF
j_call: TRBJ2-7; v_call: TRBV6-2/TRBV6-3; d_call: TRBD2; cdr3_aa: CASGTSRSEQYF
j_call: TRBJ2-3; v_call: TRBV3-1; d_call: .; cdr3_aa: CASSQRTQYF